This TCR beta chain was found in a study of CD8+CD57+ T cells in acquired aplastic anemia. Across the whole study: DNA recovered from sorted CD4+ and CD8+ cells had a mean of approximately 3.2 ug.

Those patients picked for sequencing had displayed CD8+CD57+ cell expansion on flow cytometry. The patients, all of them, had severe acquired aplastic anemia. The CDR3 spans 14 residues. The germline gives CDR1 SGHNT, CDR2 YYREEE (reference sequence). V lost 3 bases, J lost 6 bases, and 12 bases lay in between. The TCR beta profiling, which covered VDJ combination and CDR3 sequence, was carried out using genomic DNA as the template. One entry per CDR3 protein, called by TCRdb with MiXCR from the reads. The table shows about 200,000 distinct CDR3 sequences, with roughly 53% occurring only once. Sequenced input: sorted CD4+, CD8+, or CD8+CD57+ T cells (not recorded which) from PBMCs. This receptor was taken from a human donor with aplastic anemia. The chain is built from TRBV5-4 and TRBJ2-2; D not certain. The CDR3 DNA reads TGTGCCAGCAGCTCCTGGGGTGGAGCCGGGGAGCTGTTTTTT. Protein sequence: CASSSWGGAGELFF. The whole variable domain, filled in from reference TRBV5-4 and TRBJ2-2, reads ETGVTQSPTHLIKTRGQQVTLRCSSQSGHNTVSWYQQALGQGPQFIFQYYREEENGRGNFPPRFSGLQFPNYSSELNVNALELDDSALYLCASSSWGGAGELFFGEGSRLTVL.